One and the same sample provided the 19 T cell receptor beta chains below, sequenced in a study of blood T cell repertoires in COVID-19. Profiling relied on immunoSEQ multiplex PCR, and the TCRdb table lists in-frame clones only, not all of them. This sample has roughly 100,000 clones; 91% occur once, and the top ten carry about 1.8%. The material sequenced was peripheral blood. The receptors shown here come from a human donor with active COVID-19. The donor label of this sample is uncertain.

V usage is TRBV7-8 and J usage is TRBJ1-6; 7 nucleotides line up with TRBD1. CDR3 length: 14 amino acids. Trimming removed 3 bases from V and 10 bases from J; junction bases left unmatched: 6. CDR1 and CDR2 from the germline V gene are SGHVS and FQNEAQ. This CDR3 is CASSFDRDYSPLHF. The CDR3 nucleotides read TGTGCCAGCAGCTTCGACAGGGATTACTCACCCCTCCACTTT.

V and J are TRBV28 and TRBJ2-5; TRBD1 is a possible D gene (5 bases). With 4 bases removed from V and 3 bases from J, the gap between germline ends came to 9 bases. Germline values: CDR1 MDHEN, CDR2 SYDVKM. This CDR3 is 13 amino acids long. CDR3 bases: TGTGCCAGCAGTTCCCAAGGGGAAGAGACCCAGTACTTC. The encoded protein is CASSSQGEETQYF.

In its sample, this clone was seen a few times. The chain has TRBV5-6 and TRBJ2-1, with 11 bases fitting TRBD2. This CDR3 has 14 amino acids. Germline CDR1 and CDR2: SGHDT and YYEEEE. J lost 8 bases, V lost 4 bases, and 5 bases had no gene match. DNA for the CDR3: TGTGCCAGCAGCCATTCGGGACTAGCGGATGAGCAGTTCTTC. Protein product: CASSHSGLADEQFF. Looking up the rest from reference TRBV5-6 and TRBJ2-1 gives the full variable domain: DAGVTQSPTHLIKTRGQQVTLRCSPKSGHDTVSWYQQALGQGPQFIFQYYEEEERQRGNFPDRFSGHQFPNYSSELNVNALLLGDSALYLCASSHSGLADEQFFGPGTRLTVL.

This chain joins TRBV9 and TRBJ1-5, with TRBD1 matching over 8 bases. The CDR3 is 15 amino acids. V was clipped by 2 bases and J by 5 bases; unmatched bases: 6. Germline V gene sequence: CDR1 SGDLS, CDR2 YYNGEE. In nucleotides, the CDR3 is TGTGCCAGCAGCGTTCAGGGGGCGATAGATCAGCCCCAGCATTTT. This sequence encodes CASSVQGAIDQPQHF.

This clone has only a few counts. This rearrangement joins TRBV5-4 to TRBJ1-4; TRBD1 matches at 7 bases. The length of the CDR3 is 14 residues. J gave up 11 bases and V 4 bases, and 11 bases lay outside the gene matches. Germline V gives CDR1 SGHNT, CDR2 YYREEE (reference sequence). CDR3 nucleotides: TGTGCCAGCAGCAACTCCGACAGGGAGGAGAAACTGTTTTTT. Translating gives CASSNSDREEKLFF.

V and J are TRBV6-5 and TRBJ2-7; the D gene is possibly TRBD1 (5 bases). The CDR3 runs to 14 residues. Germline assignment: CDR1 MNHEY and CDR2 SVGAGI. The V end lost 6 bases, the J end lost 6 bases, and 18 bases lay between the germline ends. The CDR3 sequence: CASSPEIWGGEQYF. The CDR3, as DNA: TGTGCCAGCAGCCCAGAGATATGGGGCGGCGAGCAGTACTTC.

In its sample, this clone was seen once. V is TRBV7-3 and J is TRBJ1-6, with no clear D. V lost 1 base and J 9 bases, leaving 7 bases between the germline ends. Germline-derived CDR1 and CDR2 are SGHTA and FQGTGA. This CDR3 comprises 13 residues. This chain's CDR3 is CASSLSEGSPLHF. The DNA of the CDR3 is TGTGCCAGCAGCTTAAGTGAGGGTTCACCCCTCCACTTT.

The V and J genes are TRBV7-9 and TRBJ1-4; no firm D call. Trimming left V 5 bases short and J 5 bases short, with 18 bases between. The CDR3 totals 16 residues. The germline CDR1 and CDR2 sequences are SEHNR and FQNEAQ (reference sequence). The CDR3 loop reads CASSRQEGGMNEKLFF. The CDR3 coding sequence is TGTGCCAGCAGCCGTCAGGAGGGTGGGATGAATGAAAAACTGTTTTTT. Looking up the rest from reference TRBV7-9 and TRBJ1-4 gives the full variable domain: DTGVSQNPRHKITKRGQNVTFRCDPISEHNRLYWYRQTLGQGPEFLTYFQNEAQLEKSRLLSDRFSAERPKGSFSTLEIQRTEQGDSAMYLCASSRQEGGMNEKLFFGSGTQLSVL.

The chain recombines TRBV6-2 or TRBV6-3 with TRBJ2-3, with TRBD1 as a possible D gene (5 bases). This CDR3 region has 15 residues. V was cut by 0 bases and J by 2 bases, with 9 bases left in between. Germline CDR1 reads MNHEY; CDR2 reads SVGEGT. The CDR3 DNA is TGTGCCAGCAGTTACTCGGACAAACACACAGATACGCAGTATTTT. It specifies CASSYSDKHTDTQYF.

The rearrangement links TRBV11-2 to TRBJ2-7; the D gene is possibly TRBD2 (5 bases). This CDR3 region has 15 residues. V lost 3 bases to trimming and J lost 6 bases, with 18 bases between them. Germline V CDR1 and CDR2: SGHAT, FQNNGV. The CDR3 region is CASSLDGSRGPEQYF. The CDR3 DNA reads as TGTGCCAGCAGCTTGGATGGGTCTCGCGGGCCCGAGCAGTACTTC.

To note about this clone: This specimen includes other DNA sequences encoding the same CDR3. This rearrangement joins TRBV4-3 to TRBJ2-3; D uncertain. The germline V and J ends were trimmed by 0 bases and 3 bases, with 4 bases remaining between them. The germline V gene encodes CDR1 LGHNA and CDR2 YSLEER. CDR3 length: 13 amino acids. The CDR3, as DNA: TGCGCCAGCAGCCAAGATCTAACAGATACGCAGTATTTT. As protein: CASSQDLTDTQYF.

CDR3: CASSRQGGSPLHF. In DNA form, the CDR3 reads TGTGCCAGCAGCAGACAGGGGGGGTCACCCCTCCACTTT. The chain has TRBV6-4 and TRBJ1-6, with TRBD1 identical over 9 bases. Germline-derived CDR1 and CDR2 are MRHNA and SNTAGT. The junction had 4 bases not matched to a gene; V was cut back by 6 bases and J by 10 bases. This CDR3 has 13 residues.

The chain recombines TRBV5-1 with TRBJ2-5, with 7 bases matching TRBD2. This CDR3 region has 15 residues. Germline V gene data show CDR1 as SGHRS and CDR2 as YFSETQ. V dropped 4 bases and J dropped 1; count of bases not matched to a gene: 7. DNA of the CDR3: TGCGCCAGCAGCCCCAACGCGGGGGTCCAAGAGACCCAGTACTTC. As protein: CASSPNAGVQETQYF. Together with reference TRBV5-1 and TRBJ2-5, the CDR3 gives the full variable domain: KAGVTQTPRYLIKTRGQQVTLSCSPISGHRSVSWYQQTPGQGLQFLFEYFSETQRNKGNFPGRFSGRQFSNSRSEMNVSTLELGDSALYLCASSPNAGVQETQYFGPGTRLLVL.

This chain connects TRBV6-1 to TRBJ2-7; D gene unclear. The germline V gene has CDR1 MNHNS and CDR2 SASEGT. The germline V and J ends were trimmed by 1 base and 3 bases, with 4 bases remaining between them. The CDR3 is 12 residues long. CDR3: CASSEGHYEQYF. The CDR3 DNA reads TGTGCCAGCAGTGAAGGTCACTACGAGCAGTACTTC.

The V call is TRBV2, the J call TRBJ1-2, with D perhaps matching TRBD1 (5 bases). This CDR3 is 16 amino acids long. Germline V gene data show CDR1 as SNHLY and CDR2 as FYNNEI. Between the trimmed V and J ends, which lost 4 bases and 4 bases, there was a span of 19 bases. The CDR3, as DNA: TGTGCCAGCAGTGGATGGGGAACCGACAGATCCTATGGCTACACCTTC. Translating it yields CASSGWGTDRSYGYTF.

CDR3: CASRDSGSQYF. CDR3 bases: TGTGCCAGCAGGGACAGTGGGTCGCAGTATTTT. The chain joins TRBV6-5 to TRBJ2-3, with D perhaps TRBD1 (6 bases). V shed 6 bases and J shed 10 bases, with 11 bases lying between them. Germline-derived CDR1 and CDR2 are MNHEY and SVGAGI. CDR3 length equals 11 residues.

This chain joins TRBV5-1 and TRBJ2-1; TRBD2 matches 9 bases. V lost 4 bases, J lost 7 bases, and 9 bases stayed unmatched. CDR3 length: 15 amino acids. The germline V gene encodes CDR1 SGHRS and CDR2 YFSETQ. CDR3 sequence reads: CASSLEASGVNEQFF. The CDR3 DNA reads as TGCGCCAGCAGCCTGGAGGCTAGCGGGGTTAATGAGCAGTTCTTC.

The chain recombines TRBV6-5 with TRBJ2-7; 8 nucleotides align to TRBD1. Trimming cost V 5 bases and J 7 bases; bases outside gene matches: 13. The germline V gene has CDR1 MNHEY and CDR2 SVGAGI. This CDR3 region has 15 residues. CDR3: CASSRGTGSFAEQYF. The CDR3 region has the DNA TGTGCCAGCAGTCGAGGGACAGGCTCTTTTGCAGAGCAGTACTTC.

The rearrangement uses TRBV24-1 and TRBJ2-5; 8 bases map to TRBD1. The CDR3 is 12 residues long. Germline V gives CDR1 KGHDR, CDR2 SFDVKD. V lost 7 bases and J lost 3; bases outside the gene matches: 0. The CDR3 DNA is TGTGCCACCAGGGACAGGGAAGAGACCCAGTACTTC. Translated, it gives CATRDREETQYF.